The 6 T cell receptor beta chains reported below all come from one sample, sequenced in a study of T cell responses to AZD1222 COVID-19 vaccine (dated by TCRdb to the early 2020s). This sample's time point label indicates: about 28 days (+/-7) after the second vaccine dose. Library preparation was by the immunoSEQ multiplex PCR assay. This immuneACCESS table, as held by TCRdb, lists in-frame sequences with V and J called but not all clones. Of the missing ones, under half trace to an unresolved V gene in checked studies; the others have no known cause. The sample table holds 190,000 or so clones, of which about 89% were seen once. The top ten hold approximately 3.4% of the sample. The sequences come from peripheral blood, collected 28 days after the second AZD1222 dose. These receptors originate from an adult who received the AZD1222 COVID-19 vaccine.

This clone occurred a few times. This sequence joins TRBV6-5 and TRBJ1-5, with D unclear. The CDR3 runs 14 residues. The germline gives CDR1 MNHEY, CDR2 SVGAGI. V was shortened by 2 bases and J by 6 bases, with 11 bases between the two germline ends. CDR3 residues: CASSYRMHGQPQHF. The DNA for the CDR3 is TGTGCCAGCAGTTACAGAATGCACGGTCAGCCCCAGCATTTT.

The gene calls are TRBV5-5 and TRBJ2-3; weak D call: TRBD2 (5 bases). V was shortened by 2 bases and J by 2 bases, with 21 bases between the two germline ends. Germline CDR1 reads SGHKS; CDR2 reads YYEKEE (reference sequence). The CDR3 totals 18 residues. In nucleotides, the CDR3 is TGTGCCAGCAGCTTAGCTCCCGGTGCCCGAGGGTACACAGATACGCAGTATTTT. The encoded protein is CASSLAPGARGYTDTQYF.

The V gene is TRBV28, the J gene TRBJ1-1; a possible D gene is TRBD1 (5 bases). Per the germline V gene, CDR1 is MDHEN and CDR2 is SYDVKM. The CDR3 loop spans 19 amino acids. The germline V and J ends were trimmed by 2 bases and 5 bases, with 27 bases remaining between them. The CDR3 reads CASSLGWFGRSTGETEAFF. The CDR3 DNA reads TGTGCCAGCAGTTTAGGTTGGTTCGGTCGGTCGACGGGGGAGACTGAAGCTTTCTTT.

The chain has TRBV18 and TRBJ2-5; the match to TRBD2 covers 14 bases. The CDR3 runs 15 residues. Germline V gives CDR1 KGHSH, CDR2 LQKENI. J lost 3 bases, V lost 3 bases, and 0 bases had no gene match. CDR3 sequence (DNA): TGTGCCAGCTCACCGGGACTAGCGGGAGAAGAGACCCAGTACTTC. It specifies CASSPGLAGEETQYF. The full variable domain, in which reference TRBV18 and TRBJ2-5 provide the parts outside the CDR3, is NAGVMQNPRHLVRRRGQEARLRCSPMKGHSHVYWYRQLPEEGLKFMVYLQKENIIDESGMPKERFSAEFPKEGPSILRIQQVVRGDSAAYFCASSPGLAGEETQYFGPGTRLLVL.

The chain carries TRBV7-9 and TRBJ1-4, with 11 positions matching TRBD1. V shed 1 base, J shed 8 bases, and the junction held 0 bases outside the gene matches. Germline CDR1 is SEHNR and CDR2 is FQNEAQ (reference sequence). The CDR3 totals 14 residues. CDR3 in DNA: TGTGCCAGCAGCTTAGGGACAGGGGGCGAAAAACTGTTTTTT. Encoded protein: CASSLGTGGEKLFF.

The rearrangement uses TRBV5-1 and TRBJ2-7, with a weak D call TRBD2 (6 bases). Germline V gene sequence: CDR1 SGHRS, CDR2 YFSETQ. V was clipped by 4 bases and J by 5 bases, with 13 bases between them. CDR3 size: 13 residues. The DNA of the CDR3 is TGCGCCAGCAGCCAAGCGGGTTCCCACGAGCAGTACTTC. Amino acid sequence: CASSQAGSHEQYF.